These 8 T cell receptor beta chains were sequenced from one sample in a study of blood T cell repertoires in COVID-19. This table comes from immunoSEQ multiplex PCR, and its TCRdb copy is limited to in-frame clones, with some not included. Here the sample spans approximately 110,000 clones, approximately 74% being singletons. The source material was peripheral blood. The receptor set was obtained from a man older than 75 with COVID-19, enrolled during active disease.

The chain carries TRBV28 and TRBJ1-5; D uncertain. The CDR3 extends over 14 amino acids. V was shortened by 10 bases and J by 0 bases, with 13 bases between the two germline ends. Looked up from germline, CDR1 is MDHEN and CDR2 is SYDVKM. The CDR3 is CATARDFSNQPQHF. The CDR3 nucleotides are TGTGCCACCGCCCGGGATTTTAGCAATCAGCCCCAGCATTTT.

This clone was detected once. The chain carries TRBV7-8 and TRBJ2-1; 10 bases line up with TRBD2. With V trimmed by 5 bases and J by 3 bases, 7 bases remained unmatched. The CDR3 is made up of 16 amino acids. The germline V gene encodes CDR1 SGHVS and CDR2 FQNEAQ. CDR3: CASSPRTSGLYNEQFF. Written as DNA, the CDR3 is TGTGCCAGCAGCCCCCGGACTAGCGGCCTCTACAATGAGCAGTTCTTC.

V is TRBV5-6 and J is TRBJ2-7; 11 nucleotides agree with TRBD2. V lost 4 bases, J lost 4 bases, and 10 bases stayed unmatched. Germline-derived CDR1 and CDR2 are SGHDT and YYEEEE. The CDR3 loop spans 16 amino acids. The CDR3 is CASSQTSGKELYEQYF. CDR3 sequence (DNA): TGTGCCAGCAGCCAGACTAGCGGGAAAGAACTTTACGAGCAGTACTTC.

The chain carries TRBV4-1 and TRBJ2-1, with 12 bases that match TRBD2. J lost 4 bases, V lost 3 bases, and 13 bases had no gene match. The V gene's germline CDR1 is MGHRA and CDR2 YSYEKL. The CDR3 has 19 residues. The CDR3: CASSHKLAGGLSSYNEQFF. DNA for the CDR3: TGCGCCAGCAGCCATAAACTAGCGGGAGGATTATCTTCGTACAATGAGCAGTTCTTC.

The rearrangement joins TRBV29-1 to TRBJ2-7, with D hard to call. V was cut by 5 bases and J by 2 bases, with 13 bases left in between. CDR3 length equals 13 residues. The germline V gene encodes CDR1 SQVTM and CDR2 ANQGSEA. The CDR3 loop is CSVKHAVTYEQYF. CDR3 nucleotides: TGCAGCGTTAAACATGCGGTTACCTACGAGCAGTACTTC.

CDR3 sequence (DNA): TGTGCCAGCATAACCGAGAGCTCCTATAATTCACCCCTCCACTTT. Amino acid sequence: CASITESSYNSPLHF. The chain uses TRBV6-5 and TRBJ1-6; D ambiguous. Germline lookup yields CDR1 MNHEY and CDR2 SVGAGI. Trimming removed 7 bases from V and 0 bases from J, with 10 bases in between. The CDR3 consists of 15 residues.

J is TRBJ2-7 and V is TRBV10-3, with D perhaps matching TRBD1 (5 bases). Between the trimmed V and J ends, which lost 2 bases and 3 bases, there was a span of 11 bases. Per germline, CDR1 ENHRY and CDR2 SYGVKD. The CDR3 has 14 amino acids. This CDR3 reads CAISEGANDYEQYF. The CDR3, as DNA: TGTGCCATCAGTGAGGGGGCGAACGACTACGAGCAGTACTTC.

CDR3 sequence: CASSLQGMNTEAFF. DNA of the CDR3: TGCGCCAGCAGTCTTCAGGGGATGAACACTGAAGCTTTCTTT. The chain links TRBV5-1 to TRBJ1-1; perhaps TRBD1 as D (6 bases). Germline V gene sequence: CDR1 SGHRS, CDR2 YFSETQ. The CDR3 covers 14 residues. V was pared by 5 bases and J by 0 bases, with 11 bases between.